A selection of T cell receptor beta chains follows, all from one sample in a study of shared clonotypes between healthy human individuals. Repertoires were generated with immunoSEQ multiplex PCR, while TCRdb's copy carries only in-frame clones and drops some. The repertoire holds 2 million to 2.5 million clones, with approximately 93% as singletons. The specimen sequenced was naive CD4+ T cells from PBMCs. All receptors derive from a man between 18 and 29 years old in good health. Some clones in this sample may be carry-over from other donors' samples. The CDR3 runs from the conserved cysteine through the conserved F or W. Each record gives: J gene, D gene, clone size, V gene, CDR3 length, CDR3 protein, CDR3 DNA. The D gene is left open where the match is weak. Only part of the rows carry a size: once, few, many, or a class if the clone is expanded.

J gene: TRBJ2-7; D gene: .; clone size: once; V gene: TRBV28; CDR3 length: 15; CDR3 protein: CASSPGSGSAYEQYF; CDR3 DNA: TGTGCCAGCAGCCCCGGGTCGGGGTCTGCCTACGAGCAGTACTTC
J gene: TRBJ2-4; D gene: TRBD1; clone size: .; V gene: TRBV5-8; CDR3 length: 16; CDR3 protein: CASSIDRGAAKNIQYF; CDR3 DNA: TGTGCCAGCAGCATAGACAGGGGTGCCGCCAAAAACATTCAGTACTTC
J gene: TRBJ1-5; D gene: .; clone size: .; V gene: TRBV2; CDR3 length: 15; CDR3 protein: CASSADSGAQQPQHF; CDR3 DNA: TGTGCCAGCAGTGCCGATTCGGGGGCACAGCAGCCCCAGCATTTT
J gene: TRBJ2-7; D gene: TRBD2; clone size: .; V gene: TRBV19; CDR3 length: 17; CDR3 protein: CASSIVAGGSFAYEQYF; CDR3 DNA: TGTGCCAGTAGTATAGTCGCAGGCGGGAGCTTCGCCTACGAGCAGTACTTC
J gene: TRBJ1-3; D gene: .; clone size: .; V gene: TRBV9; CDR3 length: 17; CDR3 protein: CASSVGWGQTSGNTIYF; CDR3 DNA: TGTGCCAGCAGCGTAGGGTGGGGCCAGACGTCTGGAAACACCATATATTTT
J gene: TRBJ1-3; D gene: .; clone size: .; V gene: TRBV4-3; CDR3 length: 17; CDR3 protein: CASSMHGTRSSGNTIYF; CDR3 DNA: TGCGCCAGCAGCATGCACGGGACCCGATCCTCTGGAAACACCATATATTTT
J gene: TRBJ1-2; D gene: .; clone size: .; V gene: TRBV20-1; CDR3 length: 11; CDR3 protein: CSARKGYGYTF; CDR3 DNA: TGCAGTGCTAGAAAGGGCTATGGCTACACCTTC
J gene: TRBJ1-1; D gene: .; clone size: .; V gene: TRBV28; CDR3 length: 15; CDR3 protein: CATRGIRGLNTEAFF; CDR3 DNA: TGTGCCACGAGAGGGATTAGGGGCCTGAACACTGAAGCTTTCTTT
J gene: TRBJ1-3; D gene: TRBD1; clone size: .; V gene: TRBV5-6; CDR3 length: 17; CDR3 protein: CASSLSGQVYSGNTIYF; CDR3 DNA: TGTGCCAGCAGCTTGAGCGGACAGGTCTACTCTGGAAACACCATATATTTT
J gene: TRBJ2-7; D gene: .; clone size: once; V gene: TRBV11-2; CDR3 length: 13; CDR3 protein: CASSKDITYEQYF; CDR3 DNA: TGTGCCAGCAGCAAAGACATAACCTACGAGCAGTACTTC
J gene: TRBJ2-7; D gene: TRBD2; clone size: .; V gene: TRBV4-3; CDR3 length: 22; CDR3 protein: CASSHNRGRELLAGGGGGEQYF; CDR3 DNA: TGCGCCAGCAGCCATAACCGCGGCAGGGAATTACTAGCGGGAGGGGGGGGTGGCGAGCAGTACTTC
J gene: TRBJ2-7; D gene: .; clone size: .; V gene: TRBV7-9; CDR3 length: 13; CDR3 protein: CASSRLASYEQYF; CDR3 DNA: TGTGCCAGCAGTAGGCTAGCGAGCTACGAGCAGTACTTC
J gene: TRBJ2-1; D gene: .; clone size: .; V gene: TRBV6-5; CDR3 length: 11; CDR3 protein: CASSYGLQQFF; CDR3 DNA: TGTGCCAGCAGTTACGGACTTCAGCAGTTCTTC
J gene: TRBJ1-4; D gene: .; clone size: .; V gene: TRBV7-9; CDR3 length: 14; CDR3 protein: CASTLAGVYEKLFF; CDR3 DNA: TGTGCCAGCACCCTAGCAGGGGTATATGAAAAACTGTTTTTT
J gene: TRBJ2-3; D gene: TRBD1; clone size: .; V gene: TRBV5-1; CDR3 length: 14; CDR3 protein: CASRPGTGGDTQYF; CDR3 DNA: TGCGCCAGCAGGCCCGGGACAGGGGGAGATACGCAGTATTTT
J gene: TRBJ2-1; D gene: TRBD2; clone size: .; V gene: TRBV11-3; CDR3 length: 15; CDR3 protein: CASSPAGGRNNEQFF; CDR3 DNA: TGTGCCAGCAGTCCAGCGGGAGGGCGGAACAATGAGCAGTTCTTC
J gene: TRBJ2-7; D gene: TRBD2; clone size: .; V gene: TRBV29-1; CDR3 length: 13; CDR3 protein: CSVQGLDTYEQYF; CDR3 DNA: TGCAGCGTCCAGGGACTAGATACCTACGAGCAGTACTTC
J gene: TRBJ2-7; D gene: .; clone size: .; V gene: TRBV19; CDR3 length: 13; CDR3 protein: CASSLRLGYEQYF; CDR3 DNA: TGTGCCAGTAGTCTCAGGCTCGGCTACGAGCAGTACTTC
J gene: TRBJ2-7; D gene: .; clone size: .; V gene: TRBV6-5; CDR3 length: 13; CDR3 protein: CASSDTPEDEQYF; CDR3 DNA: TGTGCCAGCAGTGACACCCCTGAGGACGAGCAGTACTTC
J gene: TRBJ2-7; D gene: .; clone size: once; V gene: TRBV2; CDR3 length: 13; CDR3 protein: CASSLEGVGEQYF; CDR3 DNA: TGTGCCAGCAGTCTGGAAGGGGTTGGCGAGCAGTACTTC
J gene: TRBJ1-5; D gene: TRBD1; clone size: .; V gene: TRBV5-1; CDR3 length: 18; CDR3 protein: CASSLGTGTGGGNQPQHF; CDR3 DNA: TGCGCCAGCAGCTTGGGAACCGGGACAGGGGGAGGTAATCAGCCCCAGCATTTT
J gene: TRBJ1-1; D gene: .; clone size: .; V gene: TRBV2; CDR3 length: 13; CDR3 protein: CASKAGLWTEAFF; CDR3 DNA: TGTGCCAGCAAAGCAGGGCTTTGGACTGAAGCTTTCTTT
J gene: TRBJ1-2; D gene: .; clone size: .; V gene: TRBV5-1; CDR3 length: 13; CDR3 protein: CASSLTQAVGYTF; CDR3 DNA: TGCGCCAGCAGCTTGACACAGGCGGTCGGCTACACCTTC
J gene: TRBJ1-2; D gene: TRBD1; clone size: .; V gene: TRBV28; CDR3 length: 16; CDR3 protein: CASSKHTSNRGYGYTF; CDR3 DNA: TGTGCCAGCAGCAAACATACATCAAACAGGGGATATGGCTACACCTTC
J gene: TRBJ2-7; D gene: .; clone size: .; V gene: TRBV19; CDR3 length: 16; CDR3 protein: CASSIVSALSTYEQYF; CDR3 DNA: TGTGCCAGTAGTATAGTATCTGCCCTCTCAACCTACGAGCAGTACTTC
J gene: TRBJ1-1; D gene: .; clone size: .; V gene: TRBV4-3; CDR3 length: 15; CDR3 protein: CASSQDNRVGTEAFF; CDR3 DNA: TGCGCCAGCAGCCAAGACAACAGGGTGGGCACTGAAGCTTTCTTT
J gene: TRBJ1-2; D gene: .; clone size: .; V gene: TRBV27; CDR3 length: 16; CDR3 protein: CASSLDYGGAGSGYTF; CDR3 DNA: TGTGCCAGCAGTTTAGATTATGGTGGGGCAGGGAGTGGCTACACCTTC
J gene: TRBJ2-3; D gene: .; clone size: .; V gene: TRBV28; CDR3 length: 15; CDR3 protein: CASSPLGAGADTQYF; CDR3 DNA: TGTGCCAGCAGTCCGCTGGGGGCGGGAGCAGATACGCAGTATTTT
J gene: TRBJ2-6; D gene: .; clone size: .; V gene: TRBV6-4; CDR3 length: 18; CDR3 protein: CASSRNTVYSSGANVLTF; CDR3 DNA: TGTGCCAGCAGCCGTAATACAGTATACAGCTCTGGGGCCAACGTCCTGACTTTC
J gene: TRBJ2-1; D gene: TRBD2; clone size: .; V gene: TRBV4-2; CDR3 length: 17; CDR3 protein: CASSQVLRASGRYEQFF; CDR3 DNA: TGTGCCAGCAGCCAAGTTCTCCGGGCTAGCGGGAGATATGAGCAGTTCTTC
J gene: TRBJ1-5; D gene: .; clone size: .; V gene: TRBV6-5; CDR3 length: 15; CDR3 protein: CASSPPGGSNQPQHF; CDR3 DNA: TGTGCCAGCAGCCCCCCCGGGGGGAGCAATCAGCCCCAGCATTTT
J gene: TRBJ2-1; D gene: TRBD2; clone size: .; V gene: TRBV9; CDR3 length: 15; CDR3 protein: CASTRTGAGVHEQFF; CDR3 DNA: TGTGCCAGCACCCGAACAGGAGCGGGAGTGCATGAGCAGTTCTTC
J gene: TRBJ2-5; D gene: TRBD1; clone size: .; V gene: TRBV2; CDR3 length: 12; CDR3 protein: CASSMTGETQYF; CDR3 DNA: TGTGCCAGCAGTATGACAGGGGAGACCCAGTACTTC
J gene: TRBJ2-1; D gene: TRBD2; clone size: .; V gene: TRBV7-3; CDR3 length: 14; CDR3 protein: CASSRIAGVVEQFF; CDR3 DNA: TGTGCCAGCAGCAGAATAGCGGGAGTTGTTGAGCAGTTCTTC
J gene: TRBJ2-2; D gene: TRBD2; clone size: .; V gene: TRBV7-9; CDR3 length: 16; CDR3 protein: CASSLGRAGDTGELFF; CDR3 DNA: TGTGCCAGCAGCTTAGGTCGCGCGGGAGACACCGGGGAGCTGTTTTTT
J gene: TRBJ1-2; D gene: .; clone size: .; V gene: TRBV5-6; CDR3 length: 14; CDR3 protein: CASSQKGRNYGYTF; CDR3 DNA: TGTGCCAGCAGCCAAAAGGGACGGAACTATGGCTACACCTTC
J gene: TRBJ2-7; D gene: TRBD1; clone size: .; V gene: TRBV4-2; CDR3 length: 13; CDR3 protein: CASSLAGGGEQYF; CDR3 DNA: TGTGCCAGCAGCCTCGCAGGGGGCGGAGAGCAGTACTTC
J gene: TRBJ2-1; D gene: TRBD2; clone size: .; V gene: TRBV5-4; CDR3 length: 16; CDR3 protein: CASSLAGTSGAREQFF; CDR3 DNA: TGTGCCAGCAGCTTGGCCGGGACTAGCGGGGCCAGGGAGCAGTTCTTC
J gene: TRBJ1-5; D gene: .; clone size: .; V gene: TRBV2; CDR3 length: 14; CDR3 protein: CASSEGTANQPQHF; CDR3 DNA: TGTGCCAGCAGTGAAGGGACAGCAAATCAGCCCCAGCATTTT
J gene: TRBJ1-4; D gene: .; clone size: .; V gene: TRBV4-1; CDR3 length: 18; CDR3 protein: CASSQESNMRPPNEKLFF; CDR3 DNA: TGCGCCAGCAGCCAAGAGTCGAACATGAGGCCTCCTAATGAAAAACTGTTTTTT
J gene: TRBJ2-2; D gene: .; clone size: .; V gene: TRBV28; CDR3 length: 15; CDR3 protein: CASSFWGRGTGELFF; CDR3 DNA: TGTGCCAGCAGTTTTTGGGGCAGGGGCACCGGGGAGCTGTTTTTT
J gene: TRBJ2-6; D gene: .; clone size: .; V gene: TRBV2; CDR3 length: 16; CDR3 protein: CASSVQQSSGANVLTF; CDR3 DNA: TGTGCCAGCAGTGTACAACAGAGCTCTGGGGCCAACGTCCTGACTTTC
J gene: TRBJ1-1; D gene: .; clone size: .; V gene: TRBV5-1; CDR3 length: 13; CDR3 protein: CASSLVGPPGAFF; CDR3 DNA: TGCGCCAGCAGCTTGGTGGGGCCCCCGGGAGCTTTCTTT
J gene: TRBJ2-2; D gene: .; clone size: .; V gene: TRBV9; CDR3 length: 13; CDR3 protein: CASSARVTGELFF; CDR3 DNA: TGTGCCAGCAGCGCCAGGGTCACCGGGGAGCTGTTTTTT
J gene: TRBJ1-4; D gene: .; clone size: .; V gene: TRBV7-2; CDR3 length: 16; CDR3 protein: CASRLDGTSTNEKLFF; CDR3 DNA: TGTGCCAGCAGATTGGACGGCACTTCAACTAATGAAAAACTGTTTTTT
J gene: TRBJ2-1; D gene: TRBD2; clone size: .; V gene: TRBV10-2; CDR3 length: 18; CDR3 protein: CASSVPRGAGVIANEQFF; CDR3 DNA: TGCGCCAGCAGTGTCCCTAGAGGAGCGGGAGTAATTGCAAATGAGCAGTTCTTC
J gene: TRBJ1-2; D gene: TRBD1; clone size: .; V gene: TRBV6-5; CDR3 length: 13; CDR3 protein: CASSYIQGGGYTF; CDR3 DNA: TGTGCCAGCAGTTACATCCAGGGGGGCGGCTACACCTTC
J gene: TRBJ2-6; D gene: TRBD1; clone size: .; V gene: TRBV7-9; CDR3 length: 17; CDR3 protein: CASSTRTGLSGANVLTF; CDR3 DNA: TGTGCCAGCAGCACCCGGACAGGCCTCTCTGGGGCCAACGTCCTGACTTTC
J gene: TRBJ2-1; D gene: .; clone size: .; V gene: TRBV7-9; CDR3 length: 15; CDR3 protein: CASSPAIPPGHEQFF; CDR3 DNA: TGTGCCAGCAGTCCCGCGATCCCTCCGGGCCATGAGCAGTTCTTC
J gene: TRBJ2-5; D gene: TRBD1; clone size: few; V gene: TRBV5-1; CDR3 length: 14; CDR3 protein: CASRRDSQQETQYF; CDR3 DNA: TGCGCCAGCCGTCGGGACAGTCAGCAAGAGACCCAGTACTTC
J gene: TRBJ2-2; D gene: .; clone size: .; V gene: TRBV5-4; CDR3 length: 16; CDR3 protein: CASSMNPQRNTGELFF; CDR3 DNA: TGTGCCAGCAGCATGAATCCGCAGCGGAACACCGGGGAGCTGTTTTTT
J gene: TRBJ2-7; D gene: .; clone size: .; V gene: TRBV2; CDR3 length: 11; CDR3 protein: CASSLGHEQYF; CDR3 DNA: TGTGCCAGCAGCCTGGGGCACGAGCAGTACTTC